These 5 T cell receptor beta chains share one sample of origin, sequenced in a study of T-cell memory formation after mild COVID-19. MiXCR was run by TCRdb on the 5' RACE reads, yielding one entry per CDR3 protein. The data contain around 310,000 distinct CDR3 sequences, roughly 19% of them singletons. The sample was PBMCs or a T cell subset sorted from them (not recorded which). These receptor sequences come from a man between 18 and 35 years old who had mild COVID-19 (a few samples of this study predate the infection). Cell type and time point are not known.

The rearrangement links TRBV11-2 to TRBJ1-1; D ambiguous. The ends were cut back, 1 base at V and 7 bases at J, with 10 bases in the middle. Germline-derived CDR1 and CDR2 are SGHAT and FQNNGV. This CDR3 spans 13 amino acids. This CDR3 is CASSLAQKDEAFF. As DNA, the CDR3 is TGTGCCAGCAGCTTAGCCCAGAAGGATGAAGCTTTCTTT.

The table lists this clonotype with a few counts. The chain carries TRBV20-1 and TRBJ1-2; D not certain. This CDR3 is built from 16 residues. Germline V lookup: CDR1 DFQATT, CDR2 SNEGSKA (reference sequence). Trimming left V 0 bases short and J 2 bases short, with 16 bases between. The CDR3 sequence is CSARDLGQTGNYGYTF. CDR3 nucleotides: TGCAGTGCTAGAGATTTGGGCCAGACTGGAAACTATGGCTACACCTTC.

This chain connects TRBV5-1 to TRBJ2-3, with D perhaps matching TRBD1 or TRBD2 (6 bases each). The CDR3 is made up of 16 amino acids. V was pared by 1 base and J by 2 bases, with 14 bases between. Germline-derived CDR1 and CDR2 are SGHRS and YFSETQ. CDR3 in DNA: TGCGCCAGCAGCTTGACCTCGGGGGCCCTCACAGATACGCAGTATTTT. Amino acids: CASSLTSGALTDTQYF.

This clonotype was detected ten times or more. The chain combines TRBV5-1 with TRBJ2-5, with D possibly being TRBD2 (5 bases). Per germline, CDR1 SGHRS and CDR2 YFSETQ. Trimming took 7 bases from V and 2 from J, leaving 15 bases between them. The CDR3 covers 14 residues. This CDR3 is CASSPSGNQETQYF. The CDR3 DNA reads as TGCGCCAGCTCCCCCTCGGGGAATCAAGAGACCCAGTACTTC.

This clonotype appeared a few times. V and J are TRBV9 and TRBJ1-1, with D possibly TRBD1 on 6 matching bases. Trimming cost V 0 bases and J 11 bases, with 17 bases left between them. Germline V gives CDR1 SGDLS, CDR2 YYNGEE. This CDR3 has 14 amino acids. CDR3 protein: CASSVARGPPGAFF. The CDR3 coding sequence is TGTGCCAGCAGCGTAGCCAGGGGACCCCCCGGGGCTTTCTTT.